The clone carrying this T cell receptor (beta chain) has at least ten counts. The sample is drawn from a study of early T cells in non-severe SARS-CoV-2 infection. Study-wide background: Investigators sequenced bulk RNA drawn from unsorted whole blood, and chains remained unpaired.

Germline CDR1 SEHNR, CDR2 FQNEAQ (reference sequence). This CDR3 is 15 amino acids long. V shed 10 bases, J shed 6 bases, and the junction held 14 bases outside the gene matches. As part of library construction, unique molecular identifiers were attached to individual cDNA molecules. In TCRdb, the 5' RACE reads were re-called with MiXCR into one record per CDR3 protein. This table holds 55,000 to 70,000 distinct CDR3 sequences, roughly 10% found once. This TCR was sampled from an adult who was a healthcare worker with PCR-confirmed SARS-CoV-2 infection or an uninfected control (not recorded which). The rearrangement links TRBV7-9 to TRBJ2-1; 8 bases are a match to TRBD2. The specimen sequenced was whole blood. CDR3 loop: CATKSGSGIFNEQFF. CDR3 DNA: TGTGCCACCAAGAGCGGGAGCGGAATTTTCAATGAGCAGTTCTTC. Full variable domain (remainder filled in from reference TRBV7-9 and TRBJ2-1): DTGVSQNPRHKITKRGQNVTFRCDPISEHNRLYWYRQTLGQGPEFLTYFQNEAQLEKSRLLSDRFSAERPKGSFSTLEIQRTEQGDSAMYLCATKSGSGIFNEQFFGPGTRLTVL.